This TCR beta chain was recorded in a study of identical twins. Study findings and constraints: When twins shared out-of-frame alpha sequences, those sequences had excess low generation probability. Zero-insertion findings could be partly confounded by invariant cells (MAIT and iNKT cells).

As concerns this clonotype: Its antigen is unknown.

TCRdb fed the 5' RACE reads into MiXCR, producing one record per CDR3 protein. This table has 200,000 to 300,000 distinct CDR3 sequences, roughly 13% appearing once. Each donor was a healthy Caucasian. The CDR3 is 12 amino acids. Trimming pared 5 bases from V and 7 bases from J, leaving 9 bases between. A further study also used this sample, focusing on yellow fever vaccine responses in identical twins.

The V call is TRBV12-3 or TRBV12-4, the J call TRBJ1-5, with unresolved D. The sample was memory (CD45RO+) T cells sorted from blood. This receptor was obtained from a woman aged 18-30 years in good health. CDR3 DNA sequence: TGTGCCAGCAGTCCCCGGGAACAGCCCCAGCATTTT. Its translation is CASSPREQPQHF.